This entry describes one T cell receptor (beta chain). Each patient's relapse followed autologous stem cell transplantation, and brentuximab vedotin exposure varied. V gave up 5 bases and J gave up 4 bases, with 6 bases separating them. The germline CDR1 and CDR2 sequences are SGHTA and FQGNSA. CDR3 size: 13 residues. The sample comes from a study of PD-1 blockade in classical Hodgkin lymphoma. Study overall: Nivolumab was given intravenously to patients at 3 mg/kg every 2 weeks.

Repertoires were generated with immunoSEQ multiplex PCR, while TCRdb's copy carries only in-frame clones and drops some. Altogether more than 50,000 clones are present, 80% to 90% being singletons, with the ten largest covering approximately 16%. The input for sequencing was peripheral blood mononuclear cells (PBMCs), taken at baseline. The TCR originated in a human donor with classical Hodgkin lymphoma. The gene calls are TRBV7-2 and TRBJ2-6; D gene uncertain. CDR3 nucleotide sequence: TGTGCCAGCAGCCGTGTAGGGGCCAACGTCCTGACTTTC. Protein sequence: CASSRVGANVLTF.